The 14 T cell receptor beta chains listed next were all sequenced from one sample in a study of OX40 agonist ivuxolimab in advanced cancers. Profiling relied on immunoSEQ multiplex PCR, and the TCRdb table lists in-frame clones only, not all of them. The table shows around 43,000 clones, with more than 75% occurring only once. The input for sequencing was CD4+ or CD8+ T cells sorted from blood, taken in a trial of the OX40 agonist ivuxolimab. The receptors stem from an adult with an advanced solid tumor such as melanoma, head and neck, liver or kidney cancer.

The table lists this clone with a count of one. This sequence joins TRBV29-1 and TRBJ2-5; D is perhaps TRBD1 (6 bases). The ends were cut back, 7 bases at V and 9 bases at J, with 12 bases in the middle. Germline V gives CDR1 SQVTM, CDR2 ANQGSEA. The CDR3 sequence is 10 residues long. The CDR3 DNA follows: TGCAGCGCTTCAAGGGGGTCCCAGTACTTC. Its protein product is CSASRGSQYF.

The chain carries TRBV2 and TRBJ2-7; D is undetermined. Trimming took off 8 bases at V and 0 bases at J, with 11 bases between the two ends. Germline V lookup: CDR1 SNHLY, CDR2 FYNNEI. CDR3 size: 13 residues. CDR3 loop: CASLEESSYEQYF. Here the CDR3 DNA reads TGTGCCAGCTTGGAAGAGAGCTCCTACGAGCAGTACTTC.

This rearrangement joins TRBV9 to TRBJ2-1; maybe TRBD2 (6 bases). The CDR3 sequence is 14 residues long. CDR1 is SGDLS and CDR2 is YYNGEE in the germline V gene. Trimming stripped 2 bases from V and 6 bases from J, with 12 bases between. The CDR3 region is CASSVGRFFNEQFF. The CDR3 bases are TGTGCCAGCAGCGTTGGGAGGTTCTTCAATGAGCAGTTCTTC. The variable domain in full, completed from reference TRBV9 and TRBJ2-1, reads DSGVTQTPKHLITATGQRVTLRCSPRSGDLSVYWYQQSLDQGLQFLIQYYNGEERAKGNILERFSAQQFPDLHSELNLSSLELGDSALYFCASSVGRFFNEQFFGPGTRLTVL.

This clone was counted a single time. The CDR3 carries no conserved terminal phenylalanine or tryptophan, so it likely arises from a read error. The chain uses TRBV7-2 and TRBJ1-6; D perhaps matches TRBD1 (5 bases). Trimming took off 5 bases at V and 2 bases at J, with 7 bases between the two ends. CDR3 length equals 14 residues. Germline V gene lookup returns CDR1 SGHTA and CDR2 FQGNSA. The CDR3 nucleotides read TGTGCCAGCAGCCCGGGACCCTATAATTCACCCCTCCACCTT. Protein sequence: CASSPGPYNSPLHL.

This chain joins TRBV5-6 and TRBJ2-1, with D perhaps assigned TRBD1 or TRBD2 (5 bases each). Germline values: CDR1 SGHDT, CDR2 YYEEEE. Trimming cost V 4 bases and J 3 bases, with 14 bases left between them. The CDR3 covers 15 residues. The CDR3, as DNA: TGTGCCAGCAGCGGAGAGGGGTCGGGCTACAATGAGCAGTTCTTC. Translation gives CASSGEGSGYNEQFF.

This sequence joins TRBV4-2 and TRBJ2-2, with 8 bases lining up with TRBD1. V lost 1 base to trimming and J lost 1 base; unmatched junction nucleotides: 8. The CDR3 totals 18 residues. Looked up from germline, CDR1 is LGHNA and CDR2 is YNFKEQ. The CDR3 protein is CASSQGLRQGMNTGELFF. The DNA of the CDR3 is TGTGCCAGCAGCCAAGGCTTGAGACAGGGGATGAACACCGGGGAGCTGTTTTTT.

The CDR3 spells CASRTKMTVFLPEAFF. Here the CDR3 DNA reads TGTGCCAGTAGGACTAAGATGACGGTTTTCTTACCTGAAGCTTTCTTT. The chain carries TRBV19 and TRBJ1-1; D unclear. Germline CDR1 and CDR2: LNHDA and SQIVND (reference sequence). The CDR3 length is 16 residues. The V end was cut by 6 bases, the J end by 6 bases, with 23 bases between.

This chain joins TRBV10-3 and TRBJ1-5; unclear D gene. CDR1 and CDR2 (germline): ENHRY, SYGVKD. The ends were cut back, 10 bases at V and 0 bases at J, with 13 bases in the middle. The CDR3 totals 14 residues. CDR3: CATSQTNSNQPQHF. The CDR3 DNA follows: TGTGCCACAAGCCAGACAAATAGCAATCAGCCCCAGCATTTT.

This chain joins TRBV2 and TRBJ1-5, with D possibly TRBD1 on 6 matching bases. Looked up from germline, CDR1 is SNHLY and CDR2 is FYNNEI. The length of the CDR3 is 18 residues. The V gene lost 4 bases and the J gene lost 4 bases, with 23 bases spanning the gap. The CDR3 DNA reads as TGTGCCAGCAGTGGCGATTCCCGCTCGGGGGGCGTGAATCAGCCCCAGCATTTT. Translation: CASSGDSRSGGVNQPQHF.

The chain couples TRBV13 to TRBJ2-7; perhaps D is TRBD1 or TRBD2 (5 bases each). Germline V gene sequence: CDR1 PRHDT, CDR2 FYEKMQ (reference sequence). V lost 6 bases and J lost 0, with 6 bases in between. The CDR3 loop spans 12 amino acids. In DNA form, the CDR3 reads TGTGCCAGCAGGGGGGACTCCTACGAGCAGTACTTC. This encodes CASRGDSYEQYF.

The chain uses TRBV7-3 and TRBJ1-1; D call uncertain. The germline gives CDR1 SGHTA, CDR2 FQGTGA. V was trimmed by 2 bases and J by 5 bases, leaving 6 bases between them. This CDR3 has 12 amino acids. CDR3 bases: TGTGCCAGCAGCTTAGGGGAAACTGAAGCTTTCTTT. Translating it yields CASSLGETEAFF.

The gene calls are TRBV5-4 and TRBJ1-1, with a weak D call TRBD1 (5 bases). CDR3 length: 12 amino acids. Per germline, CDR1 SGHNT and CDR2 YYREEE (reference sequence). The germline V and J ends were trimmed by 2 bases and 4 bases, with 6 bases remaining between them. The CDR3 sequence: CASSFGGTEAFF. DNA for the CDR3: TGTGCCAGCAGCTTTGGGGGCACTGAAGCTTTCTTT. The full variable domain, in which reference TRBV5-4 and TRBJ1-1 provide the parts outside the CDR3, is ETGVTQSPTHLIKTRGQQVTLRCSSQSGHNTVSWYQQALGQGPQFIFQYYREEENGRGNFPPRFSGLQFPNYSSELNVNALELDDSALYLCASSFGGTEAFFGQGTRLTVV.

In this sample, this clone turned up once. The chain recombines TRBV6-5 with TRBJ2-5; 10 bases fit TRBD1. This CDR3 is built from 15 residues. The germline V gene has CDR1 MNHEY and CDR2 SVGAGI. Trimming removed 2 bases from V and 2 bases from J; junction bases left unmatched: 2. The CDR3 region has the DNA TGTGCCAGCAGTTACGGGACAGGGGTTCAAGAGACCCAGTACTTC. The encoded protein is CASSYGTGVQETQYF.

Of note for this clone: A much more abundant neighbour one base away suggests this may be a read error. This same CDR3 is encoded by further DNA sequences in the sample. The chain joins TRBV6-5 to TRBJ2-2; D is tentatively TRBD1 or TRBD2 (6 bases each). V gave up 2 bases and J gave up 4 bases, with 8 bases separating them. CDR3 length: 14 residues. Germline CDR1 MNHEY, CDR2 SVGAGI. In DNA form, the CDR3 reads TGTGCCAGCAGTTACGAGGGGGGCACCGGGGAGCTGTTTTTT. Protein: CASSYEGGTGELFF.